The clone carrying this T cell receptor beta chain is categorized as large. Its antigen is unidentified. For TCR beta libraries, roughly 2.2 micrograms of genomic DNA were obtained from cryopreserved PBMCs. This CDR3 spans 17 amino acids. CDR1 and CDR2 (germline): SGHDT, YYEEEE. Trimming at V came to 4 bases and at J to 0 bases, leaving 9 bases not matched to a gene. This record comes from a study of cytotoxic CD8 clonotypes in ibrutinib-treated CLL. Overall study: Response was recorded as partial in around 25 patients and complete in 2; at median about 6 years, about 14 remained remitted and approximately 12 had progressed.

The repertoire was sequenced with immunoSEQ multiplex PCR; TCRdb's copy has only in-frame clones and lacks some. The table has 19,000 or so clones, about 64% seen once. Study conclusions and caveats: A rise in clonality was seen at ibrutinib response, and a fall back toward baseline was seen at progression.

This material consisted of PBMCs, taken after 12 months of ibrutinib treatment. This receptor was obtained from a human donor with chronic lymphocytic leukemia. The J gene is TRBJ2-4, the V gene TRBV5-6; 8 bases line up with TRBD2. CDR3 in amino acids: CASSGFGLAGAKNIQYF. CDR3 bases: TGTGCCAGCAGCGGGTTCGGGCTAGCGGGAGCCAAAAACATTCAGTACTTC.